The 11 T cell receptor beta chains listed next were all sequenced from one sample in a study of shared clonotypes between healthy human individuals. Some clones are missing from TCRdb's copy, which holds only in-frame ones; the method was immunoSEQ multiplex PCR. The sample has about 490,000 clones; 81% are singletons. The specimen was PBMCs. All receptors come from a woman aged 40 to 55 in good health. Some clones in this sample may be carry-over from other donors' samples.

V and J are TRBV10-3 and TRBJ2-1; 8 bases agree with TRBD2. V gave up 0 bases and J gave up 6 bases; unmatched junction bases: 4. Germline V gene lookup returns CDR1 ENHRY and CDR2 SYGVKD. The CDR3 consists of 15 residues. CDR3 coding DNA: TGTGCCATCAGTGAGTCCGGCGGGAGGTTCAATGAGCAGTTCTTC. Translation gives CAISESGGRFNEQFF.

This clone was detected only a few times. At the DNA level, this CDR3 is encoded by other sequences in the same sample as well. V gene TRBV5-1 combines with J gene TRBJ2-1; the D is unclear. The CDR3 is 14 amino acids. The V end was cut by 0 bases, the J end by 2 bases, with 6 bases between. Germline V lookup: CDR1 SGHRS, CDR2 YFSETQ. CDR3 residues: CASSLGDTYNEQFF. CDR3 coding DNA: TGCGCCAGCAGCTTGGGAGACACCTACAATGAGCAGTTCTTC.

About this clone: A much larger clone differs from this one at a single base, so this may be a read error. The V and J genes are TRBV30 and TRBJ1-5; TRBD1 is a possible D gene (5 bases). CDR3 length: 14 residues. From germline, CDR1 is GTSNPN and CDR2 SVGIG (reference sequence). The V end lost 7 bases, the J end lost 7 bases, and 20 bases lay between the germline ends. In DNA, the CDR3 is TGTGCCTTGACTGACAGCGCCGTAATGCAGCCCCAGCATTTT. This gives the protein CALTDSAVMQPQHF.

This clone has just one count. A much bigger clone sits one base away, suggesting this may be a read error. The chain joins TRBV19 to TRBJ1-4; D call uncertain. From germline, CDR1 is LNHDA and CDR2 SQIVND (reference sequence). The CDR3 length is 17 residues. V shed 4 bases and J shed 3 bases, with 18 bases lying between them. CDR3 protein: CASSKWWQSQANEKLFF. DNA of the CDR3: TGTGCCAGTAGTAAGTGGTGGCAATCCCAAGCTAATGAAAAACTGTTTTTT.

V and J are TRBV6-1 and TRBJ2-3; 8 bases agree with TRBD1. Losses at the gene ends were 2 bases for V and 4 bases for J; bases not matched to a gene: 5. The CDR3 contains 15 residues. CDR1 is MNHNS, CDR2 SASEGT, per germline. The CDR3 spells CASSETGQGADTQYF. The CDR3 DNA reads as TGTGCCAGCAGTGAAACCGGACAGGGAGCAGATACGCAGTATTTT.

The chain combines TRBV19 with TRBJ2-5; D is perhaps TRBD2 (6 bases). V was clipped by 3 bases and J by 7 bases, with 15 bases between them. The CDR3 is made up of 14 amino acids. The germline V gene has CDR1 LNHDA and CDR2 SQIVND (reference sequence). Here the CDR3 DNA reads TGTGCCAGTAGTATCGGAGGGGCGGAGGGGACCCAGTACTTC. Amino acids: CASSIGGAEGTQYF.

As regards this clone: This likely came from a read error, as a far larger clone is one base away. The chain uses TRBV28 and TRBJ1-2; no clear D. CDR1 is MDHEN and CDR2 is SYDVKM in the germline V gene. This CDR3 spans 13 amino acids. The CDR3, as DNA: TGTGCCAGCGAAGGGTACCAGCCTTATGGCTACGCCTTC. Translating it yields CASEGYQPYGYAF.

Details on this clone: This probably arose from a read error, given a far larger clone one base away. Other DNA sequences in the same sample also yield this CDR3. The chain carries TRBV6-5 and TRBJ1-4, with 8 bases fitting TRBD1. Germline CDR1 MNHEY, CDR2 SVGAGI. The CDR3 has 15 residues. CDR3 DNA sequence: TGTGCCAGCAGTTATGGACAGGGAGCCCTTGAAAAACTGTTTTTC. Protein product: CASSYGQGALEKLFF.

J is TRBJ2-1 and V is TRBV5-4; 8 bases align to TRBD1. V dropped 4 bases and J dropped 8; count of bases not matched to a gene: 11. Per the germline V gene, CDR1 is SGHNT and CDR2 is YYREEE (reference sequence). The CDR3 contains 15 residues. The CDR3 region is CASSADVTGVDEQFF. In nucleotides, the CDR3 is TGTGCCAGCAGCGCCGACGTGACAGGGGTGGATGAGCAGTTCTTC.

The chain combines TRBV2 with TRBJ2-2, with 8 bases that match TRBD1. Unmatched junction bases numbered 3, after V lost 3 bases and J lost 3 bases. Germline CDR1 reads SNHLY; CDR2 reads FYNNEI. This CDR3 has 15 residues. The CDR3 reads CASSDRGPDTGELFF. The CDR3 bases are TGTGCCAGCAGTGACAGGGGGCCCGACACCGGGGAGCTGTTTTTT.

This clone was detected only once. This chain joins TRBV28 and TRBJ2-7; 7 nucleotides align to TRBD2. This CDR3 has 17 amino acids. From germline, CDR1 is MDHEN and CDR2 SYDVKM. The trim removed 3 bases at V and 2 bases at J, leaving 13 bases unmatched. The DNA for the CDR3 is TGTGCCAGCAGTTTCCCTAGCGGCGGATCCAGGGCCTACGAGCAGTACTTC. Its protein is CASSFPSGGSRAYEQYF.